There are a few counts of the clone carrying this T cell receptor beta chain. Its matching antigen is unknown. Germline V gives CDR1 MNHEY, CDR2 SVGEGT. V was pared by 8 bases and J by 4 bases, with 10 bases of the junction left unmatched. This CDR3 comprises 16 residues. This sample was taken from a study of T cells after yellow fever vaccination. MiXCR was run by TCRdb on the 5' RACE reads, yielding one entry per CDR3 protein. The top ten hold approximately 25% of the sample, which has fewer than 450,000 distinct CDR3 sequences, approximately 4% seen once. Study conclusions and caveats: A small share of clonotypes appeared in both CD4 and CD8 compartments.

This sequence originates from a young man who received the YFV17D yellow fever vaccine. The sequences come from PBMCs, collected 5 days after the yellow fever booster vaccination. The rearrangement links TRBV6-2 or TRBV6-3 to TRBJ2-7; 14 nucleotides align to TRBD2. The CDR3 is CASGGAGTSGSYEQYV. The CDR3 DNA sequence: TGTGCCAGCGGAGGAGCAGGGACTAGCGGGAGTTACGAGCAGTACGTC.